This is a list of T cell receptor beta chains from one sample in a study of lung T cells in sarcoidosis with Löfgren's syndrome. Each CDR3 protein is one row after TCRdb ran MiXCR on the reads. The table lists some 3,200 distinct CDR3 sequences, less than 20% of them singletons. The sample taken for sequencing was CD4+ T cells from bronchoalveolar lavage. These receptors originate from a human donor with sarcoidosis (Löfgren's syndrome or another form), or a control subject (not recorded which). Both conserved end residues are part of each CDR3. Fields, in order: J gene, V gene, D gene, clone size, CDR3 DNA, CDR3 protein. D genes are given only for firm matches. The listing skips clone size in some rows; elsewhere it reads once, few, many or a size class.

j_gene: TRBJ2-7; v_gene: TRBV7-2; d_gene: -; abundance: -; CDR3nt: TGTGCCGGCGGCCAGGGGGGGGCCTACGAGCAGTACTTC; CDR3aa: CAGGQGGAYEQYF
j_gene: TRBJ2-3; v_gene: TRBV20-1; d_gene: TRBD2; abundance: medium-sized; CDR3nt: TGCAGTGCCCCCCAGCGGGAGGGCTTGGCAGATACGCAGTATTTT; CDR3aa: CSAPQREGLADTQYF
j_gene: TRBJ2-1; v_gene: TRBV2; d_gene: -; abundance: medium-sized; CDR3nt: TGTGCCAGCAATGGGCCCCCCGGTGGAGAGCAGTTCTTC; CDR3aa: CASNGPPGGEQFF
j_gene: TRBJ2-3; v_gene: TRBV6-1; d_gene: TRBD2; abundance: medium-sized; CDR3nt: TGTGCCAGCCCAGATAGCGGGAGGGCCTCAGATACGCAGTATTTT; CDR3aa: CASPDSGRASDTQYF
j_gene: TRBJ1-1; v_gene: TRBV19; d_gene: TRBD1; abundance: few; CDR3nt: TGTGCCAGCAACAGGGGGCGGAACACTGAAGCTTTCTTT; CDR3aa: CASNRGRNTEAFF
j_gene: TRBJ1-3; v_gene: TRBV27; d_gene: TRBD1; abundance: medium-sized; CDR3nt: TGTGCCAGCAGTTCTACAGGGGAAAACACCATATATTTT; CDR3aa: CASSSTGENTIYF
j_gene: TRBJ2-6; v_gene: TRBV27; d_gene: -; abundance: medium-sized; CDR3nt: TGTGCCAGCAGTCCCCAGGGAACCGGGGCCAACGTCCTGACTTTC; CDR3aa: CASSPQGTGANVLTF
j_gene: TRBJ1-2; v_gene: TRBV2; d_gene: -; abundance: medium-sized; CDR3nt: TGTGCCAGCAGTGGTGTAGGGGTCCGAGACTATGGCTACACCTTC; CDR3aa: CASSGVGVRDYGYTF
j_gene: TRBJ1-1; v_gene: TRBV7-2; d_gene: -; abundance: many; CDR3nt: TGTGCCAGCAGCCCCAGTAAGTTTGAAGCTTTCTTT; CDR3aa: CASSPSKFEAFF
j_gene: TRBJ1-1; v_gene: TRBV20-1; d_gene: -; abundance: -; CDR3nt: TGCAGTACTAGCCCCCGACGACAGGCGAACACTGAAGCGTTCTTT; CDR3aa: CSTSPRRQANTEAFF
j_gene: TRBJ2-1; v_gene: TRBV29-1; d_gene: -; abundance: -; CDR3nt: TGCAGCGTTGATGTGGGTGGGTCCTACAATGAGCAGTTCTTC; CDR3aa: CSVDVGGSYNEQFF
j_gene: TRBJ2-1; v_gene: TRBV4-1; d_gene: TRBD1; abundance: large; CDR3nt: TGCGCCAGCAGCCGGAGCGGGACAGGGATTGAGGATGAGCAGTTCTTC; CDR3aa: CASSRSGTGIEDEQFF
j_gene: TRBJ1-5; v_gene: TRBV29-1; d_gene: TRBD1; abundance: medium-sized; CDR3nt: TGCAGCGTCCGAATCTCGACAGGGGCCGATCAGCCCCAGCATTTT; CDR3aa: CSVRISTGADQPQHF
j_gene: TRBJ1-1; v_gene: TRBV6-1; d_gene: -; abundance: medium-sized; CDR3nt: TGTGCCAGCAACCCCCGGACAGTAGCAGAACAGACTGAAGCTTTCTTT; CDR3aa: CASNPRTVAEQTEAFF
j_gene: TRBJ2-1; v_gene: TRBV7-2; d_gene: TRBD2; abundance: -; CDR3nt: TGTGCCAGCAGCTTAGCGGGACTAGCGTATTGCGATGAGCAGTTCTTC; CDR3aa: CASSLAGLAYCDEQFF
j_gene: TRBJ2-1; v_gene: TRBV2; d_gene: -; abundance: many; CDR3nt: TGTGCCAGCAGTGAGGTTAGCAGGCCCTACAATGAGCAGTTCTTC; CDR3aa: CASSEVSRPYNEQFF
j_gene: TRBJ2-3; v_gene: TRBV2; d_gene: TRBD1; abundance: medium-sized; CDR3nt: TGTGCCAGCAGTGCACAGGGGGTTGCAGATACGCAGTATTTT; CDR3aa: CASSAQGVADTQYF
j_gene: TRBJ2-5; v_gene: TRBV11-2; d_gene: -; abundance: medium-sized; CDR3nt: TGTGCCAGCAGCCCCCGGCAGAGGTCAGGGGGGGAGACCCAGTACTTC; CDR3aa: CASSPRQRSGGETQYF
j_gene: TRBJ1-1; v_gene: TRBV20-1; d_gene: -; abundance: large; CDR3nt: TGCAGTGCTCAGACCGGCCTTACTGAAGCTTTCTTT; CDR3aa: CSAQTGLTEAFF
j_gene: TRBJ2-3; v_gene: TRBV4-2; d_gene: -; abundance: few; CDR3nt: TGTGCCAGCAGCCACGCGATAATAGCAGATAGTAGCACAGATACGCAGTATTTT; CDR3aa: CASSHAIIADSSTDTQYF
j_gene: TRBJ1-3; v_gene: TRBV7-3; d_gene: -; abundance: -; CDR3nt: TGTGCCAGCAGCTCCCGAGGAGGAGGTGGGAACACCATATATTTT; CDR3aa: CASSSRGGGGNTIYF
j_gene: TRBJ2-1; v_gene: TRBV18; d_gene: TRBD2; abundance: medium-sized; CDR3nt: TGTGCCAGCTCACCACAGGCTAGCGGAGACAATGAGCAGTTCTTC; CDR3aa: CASSPQASGDNEQFF
j_gene: TRBJ2-7; v_gene: TRBV7-9; d_gene: -; abundance: medium-sized; CDR3nt: TGTGCCAGCAGCTTAGACAGGGCCTACGAGCAGTACTTC; CDR3aa: CASSLDRAYEQYF
j_gene: TRBJ2-1; v_gene: TRBV27; d_gene: -; abundance: -; CDR3nt: TGTGCCAGCAGAACTAGCAGGGTAAATGAGCAGTTCTTC; CDR3aa: CASRTSRVNEQFF
j_gene: TRBJ1-5; v_gene: TRBV2; d_gene: -; abundance: medium-sized; CDR3nt: TGTGCCAGCAGTGAACAGGGTAAGAGACAGCCCCAGCATTTT; CDR3aa: CASSEQGKRQPQHF
j_gene: TRBJ2-1; v_gene: TRBV12-3/TRBV12-4; d_gene: -; abundance: medium-sized; CDR3nt: TGTGCCAGCAGACTAGATGGTCGGAATGAGCAGTTCTTC; CDR3aa: CASRLDGRNEQFF
j_gene: TRBJ1-1; v_gene: TRBV3-1; d_gene: -; abundance: -; CDR3nt: TGTGCCAGCAGCGGGACCGGGACGGTGAACACTGAAGCTTTCTTT; CDR3aa: CASSGTGTVNTEAFF
j_gene: TRBJ1-1; v_gene: TRBV7-3; d_gene: TRBD1; abundance: few; CDR3nt: TGTGCCAGCAGAAGGGGGCTGGAGACTGAAGCTTTCTTT; CDR3aa: CASRRGLETEAFF
j_gene: TRBJ2-1; v_gene: TRBV6-1; d_gene: -; abundance: -; CDR3nt: TGTGCCAGCAGTGACCGGGCAGGTGAGCAGTTCTTC; CDR3aa: CASSDRAGEQFF
j_gene: TRBJ1-5; v_gene: TRBV2; d_gene: -; abundance: medium-sized; CDR3nt: TGTGCCAGCAGTCAGGGCTGGGAGCCCCAGCATTTT; CDR3aa: CASSQGWEPQHF
j_gene: TRBJ1-5; v_gene: TRBV5-1; d_gene: -; abundance: -; CDR3nt: TGCGCCAGCAGCTTGGACACGAATCGGCCCCAGCATTTT; CDR3aa: CASSLDTNRPQHF
j_gene: TRBJ2-7; v_gene: TRBV27; d_gene: -; abundance: medium-sized; CDR3nt: TGTGCCAGCAGCGCGGCTACACTCTACGAGCAGTACTTC; CDR3aa: CASSAATLYEQYF
j_gene: TRBJ2-7; v_gene: TRBV4-2; d_gene: -; abundance: medium-sized; CDR3nt: TGTGCCAGCAGCCAAGATAAGGCGGGACCGCAGTACTTC; CDR3aa: CASSQDKAGPQYF
j_gene: TRBJ1-5; v_gene: TRBV6-2/TRBV6-3; d_gene: -; abundance: -; CDR3nt: TGTGCCAGTATTGAAATGGGGGTAGGGGGGAATCAGCCCCAGCATTTT; CDR3aa: CASIEMGVGGNQPQHF
j_gene: TRBJ2-2; v_gene: TRBV6-6; d_gene: -; abundance: medium-sized; CDR3nt: TGTGCCAGCAGTTACGGGCGGAACGCGAACACCGGGGAGCTGTTTTTT; CDR3aa: CASSYGRNANTGELFF
j_gene: TRBJ1-5; v_gene: TRBV7-2; d_gene: -; abundance: medium-sized; CDR3nt: TGTGCCAGCAGCCAAGGGGCCGGCGCATATCAGCCCCAGCATTTT; CDR3aa: CASSQGAGAYQPQHF
j_gene: TRBJ1-2; v_gene: TRBV12-3/TRBV12-4; d_gene: -; abundance: medium-sized; CDR3nt: TGTGCCAGCAGCCCGCAGGGTAACTATGGCTACACCTTC; CDR3aa: CASSPQGNYGYTF
j_gene: TRBJ1-1; v_gene: TRBV6-2/TRBV6-3; d_gene: TRBD1; abundance: medium-sized; CDR3nt: TGTGCCAGCATGGACAGGCCGAACACTGAAGCTTTCTTT; CDR3aa: CASMDRPNTEAFF
j_gene: TRBJ2-7; v_gene: TRBV27; d_gene: -; abundance: large; CDR3nt: TGTGCCAGCAGTTCAACAGGAAGGAGCTCCTACGAGCAGTACTTC; CDR3aa: CASSSTGRSSYEQYF
j_gene: TRBJ2-5; v_gene: TRBV30; d_gene: -; abundance: many; CDR3nt: TGTGCCTGGAGCTTGGCGGAGACCCAGTACTTC; CDR3aa: CAWSLAETQYF
j_gene: TRBJ2-2; v_gene: TRBV12-3/TRBV12-4; d_gene: -; abundance: -; CDR3nt: TGTACCAGCAGTTTATCCCTTACCGGGGAGCTGTTTTTT; CDR3aa: CTSSLSLTGELFF
j_gene: TRBJ1-2; v_gene: TRBV5-6; d_gene: TRBD1; abundance: -; CDR3nt: TGTGTCAGCAGTTCGACAGGGGGGAATGGCTACACCTTC; CDR3aa: CVSSSTGGNGYTF
j_gene: TRBJ2-2; v_gene: TRBV6-2/TRBV6-3; d_gene: -; abundance: -; CDR3nt: TGTGCCACCTCCGCTATCACCGGGGAGCTGTTTTTT; CDR3aa: CATSAITGELFF
j_gene: TRBJ2-7; v_gene: TRBV7-9; d_gene: TRBD1; abundance: few; CDR3nt: TGTGCCAGCAGTCCGGGACAGGTCGCCTACGAGCAGTACTTC; CDR3aa: CASSPGQVAYEQYF
j_gene: TRBJ1-5; v_gene: TRBV10-3; d_gene: TRBD1; abundance: -; CDR3nt: TGTGCCATCAGTGGGACAGGGGGCAATCAGCCCCAGCATTTT; CDR3aa: CAISGTGGNQPQHF
j_gene: TRBJ1-4; v_gene: TRBV7-2; d_gene: TRBD1; abundance: medium-sized; CDR3nt: TGTGCCAGCAGCTTCGGGACAGATCGAAATGAAAAACTGTTTTTT; CDR3aa: CASSFGTDRNEKLFF
j_gene: TRBJ1-2; v_gene: TRBV20-1; d_gene: -; abundance: large; CDR3nt: TGCAGTGCTAGTAACAGGCGGTATGGCTACACCTTC; CDR3aa: CSASNRRYGYTF
j_gene: TRBJ2-1; v_gene: TRBV10-3; d_gene: -; abundance: medium-sized; CDR3nt: TGTGCCATCAGTGATCGCGGTAATGAGCAGTTCTTC; CDR3aa: CAISDRGNEQFF
j_gene: TRBJ1-1; v_gene: TRBV10-3; d_gene: -; abundance: medium-sized; CDR3nt: TGTGCCATCAGTGAGGCCAATATGAACACTGAAGCTTTCTTT; CDR3aa: CAISEANMNTEAFF
j_gene: TRBJ1-5; v_gene: TRBV12-3/TRBV12-4; d_gene: -; abundance: large; CDR3nt: TGTGCCAGCAGTTTAGGCACACATCAGCCCCAGCATTTT; CDR3aa: CASSLGTHQPQHF
j_gene: TRBJ2-3; v_gene: TRBV19; d_gene: -; abundance: medium-sized; CDR3nt: TGTGCCAGTAGTATAGAAAGGACGAGTACGCAGTATTTT; CDR3aa: CASSIERTSTQYF
j_gene: TRBJ2-5; v_gene: TRBV7-2; d_gene: -; abundance: medium-sized; CDR3nt: TGTGCCAGCAAAGACCGAAACCAAGAGACCCAGTACTTC; CDR3aa: CASKDRNQETQYF
j_gene: TRBJ2-3; v_gene: TRBV6-6; d_gene: -; abundance: -; CDR3nt: TGTGCCAGCAGCTATTTCCCCGGGAATAGGGCAGATACGCAGTATTTT; CDR3aa: CASSYFPGNRADTQYF
j_gene: TRBJ2-2; v_gene: TRBV18; d_gene: -; abundance: -; CDR3nt: TGTGCCAGCTCTCCTCTAGACCAGAACACCGGGGAGCTGTTTTTT; CDR3aa: CASSPLDQNTGELFF
j_gene: TRBJ2-3; v_gene: TRBV12-3/TRBV12-4; d_gene: -; abundance: many; CDR3nt: TGTGCCAGCAGTTTCAGGGAAGCAGATACGCAGTATTTT; CDR3aa: CASSFREADTQYF
j_gene: TRBJ2-5; v_gene: TRBV12-3/TRBV12-4; d_gene: TRBD1; abundance: medium-sized; CDR3nt: TGTGCCAGCACCGCCGGGGTGGCAGGGGGCATGGAGACCCAGTACTTC; CDR3aa: CASTAGVAGGMETQYF
j_gene: TRBJ2-7; v_gene: TRBV25-1; d_gene: -; abundance: medium-sized; CDR3nt: TGTGCCAGCAGCATCGGAGGATATCGTATCCACGAGCAGTACTTC; CDR3aa: CASSIGGYRIHEQYF